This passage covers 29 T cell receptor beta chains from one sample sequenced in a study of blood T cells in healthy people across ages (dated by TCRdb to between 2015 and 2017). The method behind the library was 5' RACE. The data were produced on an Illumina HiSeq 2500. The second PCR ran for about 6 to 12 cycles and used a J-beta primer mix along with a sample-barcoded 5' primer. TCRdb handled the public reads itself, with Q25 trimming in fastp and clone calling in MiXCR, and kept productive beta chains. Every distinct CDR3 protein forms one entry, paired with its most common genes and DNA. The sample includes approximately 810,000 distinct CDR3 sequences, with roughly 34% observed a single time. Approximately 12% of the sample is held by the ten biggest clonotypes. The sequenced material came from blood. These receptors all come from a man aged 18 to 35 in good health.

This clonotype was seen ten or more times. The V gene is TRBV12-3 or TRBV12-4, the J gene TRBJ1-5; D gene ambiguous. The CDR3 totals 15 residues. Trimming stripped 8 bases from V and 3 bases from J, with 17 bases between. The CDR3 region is CASGYEVRNNQPQHF. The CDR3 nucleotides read TGTGCCAGCGGGTACGAGGTCAGGAACAATCAGCCCCAGCATTTT.

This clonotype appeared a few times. The DNA of the CDR3 is TGTGCCAGCAGTTACAACGGGGTTCGTGTGAACACTGAAGCTTTCTTT. It yields the protein CASSYNGVRVNTEAFF. J is TRBJ1-1 and V is TRBV6-5; D gene ambiguous. The V end was cut by 2 bases, the J end by 0 bases, with 13 bases between. CDR1 MNHEY and CDR2 SVGAGI come from the germline V gene. This CDR3 comprises 16 residues.

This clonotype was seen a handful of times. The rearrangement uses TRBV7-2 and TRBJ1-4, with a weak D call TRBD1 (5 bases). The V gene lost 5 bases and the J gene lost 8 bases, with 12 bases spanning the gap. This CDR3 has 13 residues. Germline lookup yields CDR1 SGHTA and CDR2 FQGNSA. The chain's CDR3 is CASSLQGEEKLFF. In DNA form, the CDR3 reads TGTGCCAGCAGCCTCCAGGGAGAGGAAAAACTGTTTTTT.

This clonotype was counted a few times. CDR3 bases: TGTGCCAGCAGCACTTCCGGACAGGGGGCCCGGGCCAACGTCCTGACTTTC. It encodes CASSTSGQGARANVLTF. The chain carries TRBV7-2 and TRBJ2-6; 11 bases agree with TRBD1. Germline V gene lookup returns CDR1 SGHTA and CDR2 FQGNSA. The V and J ends lost 5 bases and 5 bases, in that order; junction bases with no gene match: 8. This CDR3 spans 17 amino acids.

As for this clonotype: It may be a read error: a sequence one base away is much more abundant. This CDR3 reads CASSLDPLYQETQFF. The CDR3 DNA sequence: TGTGCCAGCAGCTTAGATCCCCTGTACCAAGAGACCCAGTTCTTC. This chain connects TRBV7-9 to TRBJ2-5; no firm D call. Near its end, the DNA agrees better with TRBJ2-1, so the J call may be wrong. Looked up from germline, CDR1 is SEHNR and CDR2 is FQNEAQ (reference sequence). The CDR3 consists of 15 residues.

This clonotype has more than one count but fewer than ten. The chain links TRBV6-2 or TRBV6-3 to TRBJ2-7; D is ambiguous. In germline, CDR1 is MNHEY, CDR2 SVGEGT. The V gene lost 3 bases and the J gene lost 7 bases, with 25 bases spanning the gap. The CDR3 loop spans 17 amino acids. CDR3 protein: CASSYRSARRKNNEQYF. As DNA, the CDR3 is TGTGCCAGCAGTTATAGGTCCGCCAGGAGAAAAAACAATGAGCAGTACTTC.

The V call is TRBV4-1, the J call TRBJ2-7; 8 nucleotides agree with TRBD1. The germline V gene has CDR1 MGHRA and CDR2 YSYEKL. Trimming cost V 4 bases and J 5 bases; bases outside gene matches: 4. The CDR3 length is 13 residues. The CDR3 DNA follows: TGCGCCAGCAGCCTCTTGACAGGGGACGAGCAGTACTTC. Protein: CASSLLTGDEQYF.

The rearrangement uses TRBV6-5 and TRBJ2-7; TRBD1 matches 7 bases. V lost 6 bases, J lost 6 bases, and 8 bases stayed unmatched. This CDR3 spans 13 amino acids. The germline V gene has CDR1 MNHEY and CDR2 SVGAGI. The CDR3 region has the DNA TGTGCCAGCAGGTTCAGTACAGGGGCCGAGCAGTACTTC. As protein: CASRFSTGAEQYF.

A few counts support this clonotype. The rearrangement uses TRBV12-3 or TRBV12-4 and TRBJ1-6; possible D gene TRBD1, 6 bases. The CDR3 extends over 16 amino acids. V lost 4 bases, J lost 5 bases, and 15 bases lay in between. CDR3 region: CASSSAHRENNSPLHF. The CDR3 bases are TGTGCCAGCAGTTCGGCCCACAGGGAGAATAATTCACCCCTCCACTTT.

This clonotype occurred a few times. The CDR3 DNA is TGCGCCAGCAGCTTGGTAGCCGGGACAGGGCTTATACATGAGCAGTTCTTC. Amino acids: CASSLVAGTGLIHEQFF. The rearrangement links TRBV5-1 to TRBJ2-1; TRBD1 aligns across 9 bases. Germline V CDR1 and CDR2: SGHRS, YFSETQ. The trim removed 0 bases at V and 8 bases at J, leaving 12 bases unmatched. This CDR3 has 17 residues.

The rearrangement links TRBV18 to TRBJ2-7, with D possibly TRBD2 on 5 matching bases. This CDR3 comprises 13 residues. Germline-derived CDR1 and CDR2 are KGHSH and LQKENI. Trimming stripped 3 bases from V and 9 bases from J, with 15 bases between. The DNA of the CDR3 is TGTGCCAGCTCACCGGAGGAAAAGATGGGGCAGTACTTC. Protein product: CASSPEEKMGQYF.

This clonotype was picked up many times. The CDR3 region has the DNA TGTGCCAGCAGTGAATCGTCCAGCGGCTACGAGCAGTACTTC. Translated: CASSESSSGYEQYF. The chain couples TRBV2 to TRBJ2-7; tentatively, D is TRBD2 (5 bases). The CDR3 contains 14 residues. The germline V and J ends were trimmed by 2 bases and 3 bases, with 11 bases remaining between them. Germline V lookup: CDR1 SNHLY, CDR2 FYNNEI.

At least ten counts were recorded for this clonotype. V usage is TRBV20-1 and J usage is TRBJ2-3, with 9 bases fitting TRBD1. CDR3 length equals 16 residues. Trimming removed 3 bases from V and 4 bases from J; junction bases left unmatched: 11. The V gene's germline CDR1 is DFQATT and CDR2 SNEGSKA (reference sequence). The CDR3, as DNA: TGCAGTGCTAGCTTCAACAGGGGGCGCAGTCCAGATACGCAGTATTTT. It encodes CSASFNRGRSPDTQYF.

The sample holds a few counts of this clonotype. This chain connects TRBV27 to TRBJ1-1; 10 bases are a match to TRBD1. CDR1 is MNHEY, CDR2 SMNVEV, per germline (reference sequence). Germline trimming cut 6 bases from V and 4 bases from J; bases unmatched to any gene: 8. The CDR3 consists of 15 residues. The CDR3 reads CASSLSRDRGTEAFF. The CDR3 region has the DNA TGTGCCAGCAGCCTCTCCCGGGACAGGGGCACTGAAGCTTTCTTT.

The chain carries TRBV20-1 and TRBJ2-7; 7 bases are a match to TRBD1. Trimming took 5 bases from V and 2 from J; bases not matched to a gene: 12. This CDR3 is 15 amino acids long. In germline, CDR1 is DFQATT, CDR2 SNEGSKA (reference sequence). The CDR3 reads CSALDRVGIAYEQYF. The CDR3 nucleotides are TGCAGTGCTCTCGACAGGGTTGGGATCGCCTACGAGCAGTACTTC.

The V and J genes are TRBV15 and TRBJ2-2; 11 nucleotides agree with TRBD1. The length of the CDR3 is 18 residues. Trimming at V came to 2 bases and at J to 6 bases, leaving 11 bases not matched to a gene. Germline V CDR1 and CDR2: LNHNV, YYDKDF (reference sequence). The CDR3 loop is CATSRSLGQGVRSGELFF. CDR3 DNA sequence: TGTGCCACCAGCAGATCCTTGGGACAGGGGGTCCGGTCCGGGGAGCTGTTTTTT.

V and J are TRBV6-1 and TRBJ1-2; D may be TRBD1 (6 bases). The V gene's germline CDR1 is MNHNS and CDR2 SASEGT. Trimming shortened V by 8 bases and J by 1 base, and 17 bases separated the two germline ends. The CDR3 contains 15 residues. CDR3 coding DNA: TGTGCCAGCTCCGAGGGGGTCGAACTTAACTATGGCTACACCTTC. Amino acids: CASSEGVELNYGYTF.

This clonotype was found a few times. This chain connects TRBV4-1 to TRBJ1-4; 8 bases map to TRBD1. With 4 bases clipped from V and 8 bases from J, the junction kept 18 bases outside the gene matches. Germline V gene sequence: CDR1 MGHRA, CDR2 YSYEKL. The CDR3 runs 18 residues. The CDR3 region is CASSRRDLYRDRKEKLFF. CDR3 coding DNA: TGCGCCAGCAGCCGCCGCGACCTTTACCGGGACAGGAAAGAAAAACTGTTTTTT.

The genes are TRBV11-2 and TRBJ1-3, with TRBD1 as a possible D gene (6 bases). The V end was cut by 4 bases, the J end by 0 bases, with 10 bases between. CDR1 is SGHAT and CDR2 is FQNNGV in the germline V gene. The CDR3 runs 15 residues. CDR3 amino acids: CASSSRDTSGNTIYF. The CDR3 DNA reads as TGTGCCAGCAGCTCCCGGGACACCTCTGGAAACACCATATATTTT.

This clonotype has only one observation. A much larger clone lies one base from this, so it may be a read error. The CDR3 bases are TGTGCCAGCAGTCTAATGACAGGGAACCAAGAGACCCAGTTCTTC. Protein: CASSLMTGNQETQFF. The V gene is TRBV12-3 or TRBV12-4, the J gene TRBJ2-5; 7 nucleotides match TRBD1. TRBJ2-1 matches the DNA end more closely, so the J call is doubtful. The CDR3 loop spans 15 amino acids.

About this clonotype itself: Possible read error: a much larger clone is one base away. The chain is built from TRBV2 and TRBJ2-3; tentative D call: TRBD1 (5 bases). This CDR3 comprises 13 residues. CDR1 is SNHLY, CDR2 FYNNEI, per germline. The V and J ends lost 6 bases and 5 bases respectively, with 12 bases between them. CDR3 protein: CASSTGIIDTQYF. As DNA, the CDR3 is TGTGCCAGCAGCACAGGTATCATAGATACGCAGTATTTT.

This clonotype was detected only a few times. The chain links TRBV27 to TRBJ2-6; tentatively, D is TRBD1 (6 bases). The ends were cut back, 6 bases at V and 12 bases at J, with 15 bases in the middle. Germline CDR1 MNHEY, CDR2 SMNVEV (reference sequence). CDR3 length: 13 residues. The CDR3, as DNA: TGTGCCAGCAGCCTTGGACAGCCCTCCGTCCTGACTTTC. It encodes CASSLGQPSVLTF.

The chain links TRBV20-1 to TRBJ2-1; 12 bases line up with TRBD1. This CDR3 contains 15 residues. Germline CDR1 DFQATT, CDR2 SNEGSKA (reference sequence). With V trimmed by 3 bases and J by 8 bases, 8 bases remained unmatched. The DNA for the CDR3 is TGCAGTGCTAGCTCCCGGGACAGGGGGCGCCATGAGCAGTTCTTC. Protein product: CSASSRDRGRHEQFF.

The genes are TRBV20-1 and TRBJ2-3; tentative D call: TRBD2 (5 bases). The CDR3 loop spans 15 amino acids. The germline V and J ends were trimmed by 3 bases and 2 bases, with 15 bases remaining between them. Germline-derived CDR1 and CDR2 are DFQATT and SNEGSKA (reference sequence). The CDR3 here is CSASRLAPFTDTQYF. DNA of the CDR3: TGCAGTGCTAGCCGGCTAGCACCGTTCACAGATACGCAGTATTTT.

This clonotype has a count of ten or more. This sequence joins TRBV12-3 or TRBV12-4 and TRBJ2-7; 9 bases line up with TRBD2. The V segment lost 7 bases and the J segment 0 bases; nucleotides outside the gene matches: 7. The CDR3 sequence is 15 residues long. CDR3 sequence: CASTDWRGGSYEQYF. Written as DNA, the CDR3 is TGTGCCAGCACCGACTGGCGGGGGGGCTCCTACGAGCAGTACTTC.

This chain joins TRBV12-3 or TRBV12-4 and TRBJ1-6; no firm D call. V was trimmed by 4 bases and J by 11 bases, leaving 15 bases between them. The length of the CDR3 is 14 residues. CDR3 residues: CASSSGSHAAPLHF. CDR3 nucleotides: TGTGCCAGCAGTTCGGGGTCCCATGCGGCACCCCTCCACTTT.

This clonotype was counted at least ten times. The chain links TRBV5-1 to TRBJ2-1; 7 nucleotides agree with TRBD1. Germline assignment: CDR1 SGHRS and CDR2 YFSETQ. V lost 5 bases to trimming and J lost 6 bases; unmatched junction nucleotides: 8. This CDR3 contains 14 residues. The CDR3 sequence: CASSPPDRSNEQFF. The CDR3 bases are TGCGCCAGCAGTCCCCCGGACAGGAGCAATGAGCAGTTCTTC.

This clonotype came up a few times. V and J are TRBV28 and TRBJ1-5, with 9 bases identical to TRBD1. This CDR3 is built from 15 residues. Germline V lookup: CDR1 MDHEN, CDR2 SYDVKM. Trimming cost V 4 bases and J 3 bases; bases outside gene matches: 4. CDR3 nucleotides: TGTGCCAGCAGTTCGACAGGGGGGCCCAATCAGCCCCAGCATTTT. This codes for CASSSTGGPNQPQHF.

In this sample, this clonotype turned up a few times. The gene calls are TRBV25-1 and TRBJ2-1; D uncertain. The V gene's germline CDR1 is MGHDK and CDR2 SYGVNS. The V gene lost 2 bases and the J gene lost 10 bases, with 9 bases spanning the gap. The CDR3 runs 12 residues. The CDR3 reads CASSEVPREQFF. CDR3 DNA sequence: TGTGCCAGCAGTGAAGTCCCTAGGGAGCAGTTCTTC.